What follows is one TCR beta chain and its context. The antigen remains unidentified. Libraries were prepared by immunoSEQ multiplex PCR; TCRdb keeps only in-frame clonotypes and omits some of them. The data hold 70,000 to 90,000 clones, with approximately 86% observed a single time. From germline, CDR1 is LNHDA and CDR2 SQIVND (reference sequence). CDR3 size: 15 residues. Trimming removed 0 bases from V and 6 bases from J; junction bases left unmatched: 2. The data derive from a study of OX40 agonist ivuxolimab in advanced cancers. Study summary: Those enrolled were 80% to 85% male, with a mean age of around 60 years and ages from roughly 20 to 85. Overall study findings and caveats: Doses of 0.1 to 3.0 mg/kg were accompanied by clonal expansion of CD4+ and CD8+ blood T cells by week 6. Averaged across samples, CD8+ T cells carried more expanded clones than CD4+ did.

Autoimmune disease history or systemic immunosuppression led to patients being barred. The TCR comes from an adult with an advanced solid tumor such as melanoma, head and neck, liver or kidney cancer. The V call is TRBV19, the J call TRBJ1-5, with 10 positions matching TRBD1. The sequencing used CD4+ or CD8+ T cells sorted from blood, collected in a trial of the OX40 agonist ivuxolimab. The CDR3, as DNA: TGTGCCAGTAGTATAGAAGGACAGGGGGGTCAGCCCCAGCATTTT. Its protein product is CASSIEGQGGQPQHF.